This T cell receptor (beta chain) was identified during a study of T cell responses to AZD1222 COVID-19 vaccine. Whole-study results and caveats: Sampling captured repertoires only after the peak T cell response. White British ancestry dominated among donors, who included more females, and clonal diversity was possibly underestimated. Spike-specific TCRs gained breadth and depth after people received two AZD1222 doses.

Generated by immunoSEQ multiplex PCR, the TCRdb table keeps only in-frame clones and is missing some. The data hold some 130,000 clones, with around nine tenths observed a single time. To note about this clone: Its antigen remains unknown.

V lost 2 bases and J 5 bases, leaving 13 bases between the germline ends. The CDR3 loop spans 14 amino acids. Germline assignment: CDR1 SGHDT and CDR2 YYEEEE. This clonotype was obtained from an adult in good health. The sample consisted of peripheral blood, taken on day 0 of AZD1222 vaccination. The gene calls are TRBV5-6 and TRBJ1-1; unclear D gene. CDR3 nucleotides: TGTGCCAGCAGCTTCGGAGGGTTTAGGACTGAAGCTTTCTTT. It is translated as CASSFGGFRTEAFF.